Listed below are T cell receptor beta chains from one sample, sequenced in a study of PD-L1 blockade in urothelial cancer. Generated by immunoSEQ multiplex PCR, the TCRdb table keeps only in-frame clones and is missing some. The sample holds some 100,000 clones; about 89% are singletons and the top ten take 0.97%. The material was PBMCs, obtained around atezolizumab (anti-PD-L1) treatment. These receptors were collected from a woman of 80 years or more with urothelial cancer. CDR3s include the opening cysteine and the closing phenylalanine or tryptophan. Fields, in order: CDR3 length, V gene, clone size, D gene, J gene, CDR3 protein, CDR3 DNA. D genes are given only for firm matches. Size is omitted from some rows. Given values are once, few, many or a class for expanded clones.

length: 14
V: TRBV5-4
size: -
D: -
J: TRBJ2-5
CDR3: CASSLAGNQETQYF
DNA: TGTGCCAGCAGCTTGGCAGGGAACCAAGAGACCCAGTACTTC

length: 15
V: TRBV30
size: -
D: -
J: TRBJ1-5
CDR3: CAWSVTSASNQPQHF
DNA: TGTGCCTGGAGTGTAACGTCTGCGAGCAATCAGCCCCAGCATTTT

length: 15
V: TRBV10-3
size: -
D: TRBD1
J: TRBJ1-1
CDR3: CAISDGGTGGTEAFF
DNA: TGTGCCATCAGTGATGGTGGGACAGGGGGCACTGAAGCTTTCTTT

length: 16
V: TRBV27
size: -
D: -
J: TRBJ1-5
CDR3: CASSLSSGVVNQPQHF
DNA: TGTGCCAGCAGTTTATCTTCAGGGGTCGTAAATCAGCCCCAGCATTTT

length: 17
V: TRBV27
size: -
D: TRBD1
J: TRBJ1-1
CDR3: CASSFSATGGLVTEAFF
DNA: TGTGCCAGCAGTTTCTCCGCTACAGGGGGCTTGGTGACTGAAGCTTTCTTT

length: 15
V: TRBV11-2
size: -
D: -
J: TRBJ2-7
CDR3: CASTKSGGYPYEQYF
DNA: TGTGCCAGCACCAAGAGCGGCGGCTACCCCTACGAGCAGTACTTC

length: 13
V: TRBV19
size: -
D: -
J: TRBJ1-1
CDR3: CASSPPVNTEAFF
DNA: TGTGCCAGTAGTCCCCCCGTGAACACTGAAGCTTTCTTT

length: 14
V: TRBV11-1
size: -
D: -
J: TRBJ2-2
CDR3: CASSLLGGTGELFF
DNA: TGTGCCAGCAGCTTACTGGGGGGCACCGGGGAGCTGTTTTTT

length: 16
V: TRBV6-1
size: once
D: -
J: TRBJ1-3
CDR3: CASSGRTAVSGNTIYF
DNA: TGTGCCAGCAGTGGTCGGACAGCAGTCTCTGGAAACACCATATATTTT

length: 16
V: TRBV6-4
size: -
D: -
J: TRBJ2-5
CDR3: CASSDASGTPQETQYF
DNA: TGTGCCAGCAGCGACGCCTCGGGAACCCCCCAAGAGACCCAGTACTTC

length: 14
V: TRBV5-1
size: -
D: -
J: TRBJ2-5
CDR3: CASSWDTGQETQYF
DNA: TGCGCCAGCAGCTGGGACACTGGCCAAGAGACCCAGTACTTC

length: 14
V: TRBV6-5
size: -
D: TRBD1
J: TRBJ1-2
CDR3: CASSYSYRGLGYTF
DNA: TGTGCCAGCAGTTACTCATACAGGGGGCTTGGCTACACCTTC

length: 14
V: TRBV7-8
size: -
D: TRBD2
J: TRBJ2-7
CDR3: CASSEVAGSYEQYF
DNA: TGTGCCAGCAGTGAAGTAGCGGGATCCTACGAGCAGTACTTC

length: 15
V: TRBV6-1
size: -
D: -
J: TRBJ2-1
CDR3: CASSEQIAPYNEQFF
DNA: TGTGCCAGCAGTGAACAGATAGCGCCCTACAATGAGCAGTTCTTC

length: 15
V: TRBV5-1
size: -
D: -
J: TRBJ1-4
CDR3: CASRPAGTHNEKLFF
DNA: TGCGCCAGCAGGCCCGCCGGGACTCATAATGAAAAACTGTTTTTT

length: 12
V: TRBV30
size: -
D: -
J: TRBJ1-1
CDR3: CAWSLRGYEAFF
DNA: TGTGCCTGGAGTCTGAGAGGGTATGAAGCTTTCTTT

length: 15
V: TRBV5-1
size: -
D: -
J: TRBJ1-1
CDR3: CASSLRWGGNTEAFF
DNA: TGCGCCAGCAGCCTGCGATGGGGGGGGAACACTGAAGCTTTCTTT

length: 17
V: TRBV7-9
size: once
D: -
J: TRBJ2-6
CDR3: CASSWNTGVSGANVLTF
DNA: TGTGCCAGCAGCTGGAATACGGGGGTGTCTGGGGCCAACGTCCTGACTTTC

length: 12
V: TRBV18
size: once
D: -
J: TRBJ2-5
CDR3: CASSRAGETQYF
DNA: TGTGCCAGCTCACGCGCCGGGGAGACCCAGTACTTC

length: 14
V: TRBV6-5
size: -
D: TRBD2
J: TRBJ2-7
CDR3: CASRVARGVYEQYF
DNA: TGTGCCAGCAGAGTAGCGCGGGGGGTCTACGAGCAGTACTTC

length: 14
V: TRBV19
size: -
D: -
J: TRBJ2-2
CDR3: CASTEEGRTGELFF
DNA: TGTGCCAGTACCGAGGAGGGTCGAACCGGGGAGCTGTTTTTT

length: 17
V: TRBV19
size: -
D: -
J: TRBJ1-5
CDR3: CASTFSGQALSNQPQHF
DNA: TGTGCCAGTACCTTCAGCGGGCAGGCCCTCAGCAATCAGCCCCAGCATTTT